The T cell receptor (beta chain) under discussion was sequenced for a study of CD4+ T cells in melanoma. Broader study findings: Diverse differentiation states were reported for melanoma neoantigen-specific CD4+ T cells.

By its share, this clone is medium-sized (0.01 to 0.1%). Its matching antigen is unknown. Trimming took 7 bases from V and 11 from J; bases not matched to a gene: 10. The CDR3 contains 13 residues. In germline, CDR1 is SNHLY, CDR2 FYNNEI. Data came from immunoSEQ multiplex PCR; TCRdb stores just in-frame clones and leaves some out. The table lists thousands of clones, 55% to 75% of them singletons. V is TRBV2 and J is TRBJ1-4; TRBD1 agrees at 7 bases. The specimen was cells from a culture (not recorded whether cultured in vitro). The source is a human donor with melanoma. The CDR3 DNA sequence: TGTGCCAGCACCTCGACAGGGATGGGGAAACTGTTTTTT. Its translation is CASTSTGMGKLFF.